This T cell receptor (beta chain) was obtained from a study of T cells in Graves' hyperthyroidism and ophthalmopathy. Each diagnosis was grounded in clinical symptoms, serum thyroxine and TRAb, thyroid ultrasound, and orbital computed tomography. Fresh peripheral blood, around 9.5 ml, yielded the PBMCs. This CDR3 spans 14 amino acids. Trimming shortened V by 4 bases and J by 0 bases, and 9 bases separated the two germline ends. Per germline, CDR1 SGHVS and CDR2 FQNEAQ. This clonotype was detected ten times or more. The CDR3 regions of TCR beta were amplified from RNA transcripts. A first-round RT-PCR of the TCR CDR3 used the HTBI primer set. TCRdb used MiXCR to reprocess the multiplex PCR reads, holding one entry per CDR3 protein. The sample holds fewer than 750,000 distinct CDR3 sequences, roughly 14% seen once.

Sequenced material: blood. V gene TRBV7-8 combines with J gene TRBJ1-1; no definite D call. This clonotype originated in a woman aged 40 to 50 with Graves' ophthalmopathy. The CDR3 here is CASSSSRVNTEAFF. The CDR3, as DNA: TGTGCCAGCAGCTCCAGTCGGGTGAACACTGAAGCTTTCTTT.